This TCR beta chain was captured by sequencing in a study of regulatory T cells in long-lasting Graves disease. This CDR3 is 19 amino acids long. Looked up from germline, CDR1 is LGHDT and CDR2 is YNNKEL (reference sequence). According to the study, TCR beta libraries were built with iRepertoire HTBI primers and CDR3-region Arm-PCR. TCRdb re-analysed the multiplex PCR reads in MiXCR, keeping a single row per CDR3 protein. The table shows 250,000 to 300,000 distinct CDR3 sequences, with 18% occurring only once. In this sample, this clonotype turned up many times. Germline and junction disagree at one end, which may indicate a read error. Time point specified: newly diagnosed GD, antithyroid drugs for less than 3 months. The TCR library was prepared using RNA isolated from PBMCs. This sample was also put to use in a study of T cells in Graves' hyperthyroidism and ophthalmopathy.

This specimen was peripheral blood mononuclear cells (PBMCs), taken at new diagnosis, from a patient treated with antithyroid drugs. This TCR was sampled from a woman in her twenties or thirties with Graves disease. The chain combines TRBV3-1 with TRBJ1-3; a weak D match, TRBD1 (5 bases). The CDR3 here is CASSQAKGDSPLAGNTIYF. CDR3 coding DNA: TGCGCCAGCAGCCAAGCTAAAGGGGATTCGCCCCTAGCGGGAAACACCATATATTTT. Full variable domain (missing parts from reference TRBV3-1 and TRBJ1-3): DTAVSQTPKYLVTQMGNDKSIKCEQNLGHDTMYWYKQDSKKFLKIMFSYNNKELIINETVPNRFSPKSPDKAHLNLHINSLELGDSAVYFCASSQAKGDSPLAGNTIYFGEGSWLTVV.